Reported below is one T cell receptor (beta chain). The data are from a study of blood T cell repertoires in COVID-19. The wider study: Sources were T cells, B-cell-depleted T cells, or PBMCs; the material itself was cDNA or gDNA.

Generated by immunoSEQ multiplex PCR, the TCRdb table keeps only in-frame clones and is missing some. The sample holds 350,000 to 450,000 clones, 80% to 95% seen once. Each participant's cohort was designated according to participant-reported clinical history. The V end was cut by 3 bases, the J end by 2 bases, with 13 bases between. Germline CDR1 reads KGHDR; CDR2 reads SFDVKD. The CDR3 has 16 residues. This chain connects TRBV24-1 to TRBJ2-1, with a tentative D call TRBD2 (5 bases). The source is a woman aged 40 to 55 who had been exposed to COVID-19. Source material: PBMCs or T cells enriched from blood (not recorded which). This CDR3 reads CATSDDTIGTYNEQFF. CDR3 DNA: TGTGCCACCAGTGATGACACGATCGGGACCTACAATGAGCAGTTCTTC.